The 26 T cell receptor beta chains given below trace back to one sample, sequenced in a study of OX40 agonist ivuxolimab in advanced cancers. Sequenced by immunoSEQ multiplex PCR; TCRdb stores in-frame clones only, minus some. The repertoire holds some 68,000 clones, with about 88% as singletons. Material: CD4+ or CD8+ T cells sorted from blood, obtained in a trial of the OX40 agonist ivuxolimab. The receptor source for this set is an adult with an advanced solid tumor such as melanoma, head and neck, liver or kidney cancer.

This chain connects TRBV6-1 to TRBJ1-2, with 7 nucleotides matching TRBD1. The CDR3 is 15 residues long. Per germline, CDR1 MNHNS and CDR2 SASEGT. J was trimmed by 3 bases and V by 3 bases; bases with no gene match: 7. This CDR3 is CASSDPGQWDYGYTF. CDR3 DNA: TGTGCCAGCAGTGACCCGGGACAGTGGGACTATGGCTACACCTTC.

The rearrangement uses TRBV28 and TRBJ1-5; TRBD1 matches 7 bases. The CDR3 spans 13 residues. Germline assignment: CDR1 MDHEN and CDR2 SYDVKM. The V and J ends lost 6 bases and 1 base, in that order; junction bases with no gene match: 0. CDR3 sequence reads: CASRQGSNQPQHF. CDR3 DNA: TGTGCCAGCAGACAGGGGAGCAATCAGCCCCAGCATTTT.

V usage is TRBV29-1 and J usage is TRBJ1-1; 10 positions agree with TRBD1. The V gene's germline CDR1 is SQVTM and CDR2 ANQGSEA. V trimming: 4 bases; J trimming: 10 bases; junction bases outside the gene matches: 9. This CDR3 is 13 amino acids long. The CDR3: CSVGFFDRGRAFF. Written as DNA, the CDR3 is TGCAGCGTTGGTTTTTTTGACAGGGGGCGAGCTTTCTTT.

The chain joins TRBV5-8 to TRBJ1-5; a possible D gene is TRBD1 (6 bases). Germline V lookup: CDR1 SGHTS, CDR2 YDEGEE. Trimming stripped 4 bases from V and 3 bases from J, with 14 bases between. The CDR3 covers 15 residues. The CDR3 DNA reads TGTGCCAGCAGCAACAGGGAGTTCGTCAATCAGCCCCAGCATTTT. Translated: CASSNREFVNQPQHF.

CDR3 DNA sequence: TGTGCCAGCAGTCGGGCGACTAGCGGGAGACTGGAGACCCAGTACTTC. Translation: CASSRATSGRLETQYF. This chain uses TRBV7-2 with TRBJ2-5; TRBD2 agrees at 12 bases. V lost 6 bases to trimming and J lost 5 bases; unmatched junction nucleotides: 10. This CDR3 has 16 residues. Germline values: CDR1 SGHTA, CDR2 FQGNSA.

This chain uses TRBV11-2 with TRBJ2-5; D unclear. The CDR3 loop spans 11 amino acids. V lost 5 bases and J lost 5, with 6 bases in between. From germline, CDR1 is SGHAT and CDR2 FQNNGV. CDR3 sequence: CASSPRETQYF. As DNA, the CDR3 is TGTGCCAGCAGCCCCCGGGAGACCCAGTACTTC.

This chain links TRBV5-4 with TRBJ2-1; 8 bases are shared with TRBD1. CDR3 length: 15 amino acids. Germline assignment: CDR1 SGHNT and CDR2 YYREEE (reference sequence). V was pared by 5 bases and J by 4 bases, with 8 bases of the junction left unmatched. For the CDR3, the DNA is TGTGCCAGCAGACAGGGGGAGGCCCCATACAATGAGCAGTTCTTC. It specifies CASRQGEAPYNEQFF.

This clone was counted a single time. The V gene is TRBV7-2, the J gene TRBJ1-4, with no clear D. The CDR3 totals 13 residues. Per the germline V gene, CDR1 is SGHTA and CDR2 is FQGNSA. With 2 bases removed from V and 12 bases from J, the gap between germline ends came to 13 bases. The CDR3 spells CASSLMSGPELFF. The CDR3 nucleotides are TGTGCCAGCAGCTTAATGTCTGGGCCGGAACTGTTTTTT.

V and J are TRBV30 and TRBJ2-5; 9 bases match TRBD2. With V trimmed by 3 bases and J by 5 bases, 10 bases remained unmatched. CDR1 and CDR2 (germline): GTSNPN, SVGIG (reference sequence). This CDR3 has 15 residues. The CDR3 sequence: CAWRVSIGLAETQYF. The DNA of the CDR3 is TGTGCCTGGAGGGTGTCCATTGGACTAGCGGAGACCCAGTACTTC.

This chain connects TRBV7-2 to TRBJ1-2, with a weak D call TRBD1 (5 bases). Trimming removed 4 bases at V and 8 bases at J, with 17 bases between. This CDR3 spans 14 amino acids. The germline gives CDR1 SGHTA, CDR2 FQGNSA. CDR3 DNA: TGTGCCAGCAGCTATGGACATCTCTCTGGGGGCTACACCTTC. As protein: CASSYGHLSGGYTF.

The gene calls are TRBV7-2 and TRBJ2-5; D unresolved. The end of the DNA aligns better with TRBJ2-7, so the J call may be wrong. The length of the CDR3 is 14 residues. Germline lookup yields CDR1 SGHTA and CDR2 FQGNSA. In DNA, the CDR3 is TGTGCCAGCAGCTTACGGGCCGCATTCTACGAGCAGTACTTC. This gives the protein CASSLRAAFYEQYF.

The chain couples TRBV30 to TRBJ2-7; D perhaps matches TRBD1 (6 bases). Germline CDR1 is GTSNPN and CDR2 is SVGIG (reference sequence). The germline V and J ends were trimmed by 1 base and 4 bases, with 20 bases remaining between them. The CDR3 sequence is 16 residues long. The CDR3 protein is CAWSDFSTGGLYEQYF. The CDR3 coding sequence is TGTGCCTGGAGTGACTTTTCGACAGGAGGTCTTTACGAGCAGTACTTC.

The chain couples TRBV7-2 to TRBJ2-2; 7 bases are shared with TRBD2. The CDR3 spans 16 residues. Germline V gene data show CDR1 as SGHTA and CDR2 as FQGNSA. Trimming at V came to 1 base and at J to 5 bases, leaving 7 bases not matched to a gene. CDR3 DNA sequence: TGTGCCAGCAGCTTAGTGTTTGGACTAGAGACCGGGGAGCTGTTTTTT. Residues: CASSLVFGLETGELFF.

The chain combines TRBV29-1 with TRBJ2-1; 12 nucleotides align to TRBD2. Trimming removed 4 bases from V and 6 bases from J; junction bases left unmatched: 4. CDR3 size: 14 residues. Germline V gene lookup returns CDR1 SQVTM and CDR2 ANQGSEA. The CDR3 region has the DNA TGCAGCGTTGTCCCTAGCGGGAGGGGCAATGAGCAGTTCTTC. Its translation is CSVVPSGRGNEQFF.

The genes are TRBV19 and TRBJ1-2, with unresolved D. This CDR3 contains 13 residues. Between the trimmed V and J ends, which lost 5 bases and 7 bases, there was a span of 14 bases. Germline CDR1 LNHDA, CDR2 SQIVND (reference sequence). As DNA, the CDR3 is TGTGCCAGTAGTCGGCCGCCGGAGAGTGGCTACACCTTC. The encoded protein is CASSRPPESGYTF.

This clone has just a few counts. V usage is TRBV5-6 and J usage is TRBJ1-1, with TRBD1 identical over 7 bases. The V segment lost 8 bases and the J segment 0 bases; nucleotides outside the gene matches: 7. This CDR3 is 14 amino acids long. The germline V gene encodes CDR1 SGHDT and CDR2 YYEEEE. CDR3 loop: CASTDRRMNTEAFF. In DNA form, the CDR3 reads TGTGCCAGTACGGACAGGCGAATGAACACTGAAGCTTTCTTT.

The chain has TRBV19 and TRBJ2-3; TRBD2 matches 14 bases. The germline gives CDR1 LNHDA, CDR2 SQIVND (reference sequence). The V segment lost 6 bases and the J segment 1 base; nucleotides outside the gene matches: 6. The CDR3 consists of 17 residues. DNA of the CDR3: TGTGCCAGTAGGCCTCCGGGACTAGCGGGAGGCACAGATACGCAGTATTTT. Encoded protein: CASRPPGLAGGTDTQYF.

As for this clone: Other DNA sequences of this sample code for an identical CDR3. V gene TRBV9 combines with J gene TRBJ1-1; perhaps TRBD1 as D (5 bases). The V and J ends lost 0 bases and 3 bases respectively, with 15 bases between them. Germline lookup yields CDR1 SGDLS and CDR2 YYNGEE. The CDR3 totals 16 residues. CDR3 sequence: CASSVGEGARHTEAFF. The DNA of the CDR3 is TGTGCCAGCAGCGTAGGGGAAGGGGCGCGTCACACTGAAGCTTTCTTT.

This chain links TRBV30 with TRBJ1-1, with D possibly TRBD1 on 5 matching bases. Germline-derived CDR1 and CDR2 are GTSNPN and SVGIG (reference sequence). CDR3 length: 13 residues. V gave up 3 bases and J gave up 1 base, with 9 bases separating them. As DNA, the CDR3 is TGTGCCTGGAGCCCAAGGGGGAACACTGAAGCTTTCTTT. Amino acids: CAWSPRGNTEAFF.

V and J are TRBV6-1 and TRBJ2-7; no definite D call. The V gene's germline CDR1 is MNHNS and CDR2 SASEGT. This CDR3 is 13 amino acids long. Trimming stripped 6 bases from V and 6 bases from J, with 15 bases between. As DNA, the CDR3 is TGTGCCAGCAGAGGAGTAACTCTAAGCGAGCAGTACTTC. This codes for CASRGVTLSEQYF.

The genes are TRBV19 and TRBJ2-1; a weak D match, TRBD2 (5 bases). CDR3 size: 14 residues. V lost 4 bases to trimming and J lost 2 bases, with 9 bases between them. Germline V gives CDR1 LNHDA, CDR2 SQIVND (reference sequence). CDR3 nucleotide sequence: TGTGCCAGTAGTACCGGGAACCCCTACAATGAGCAGTTCTTC. Its protein product is CASSTGNPYNEQFF. Based on the CDR3 plus reference TRBV19 and TRBJ2-1, the full variable domain is DGGITQSPKYLFRKEGQNVTLSCEQNLNHDAMYWYRQDPGQGLRLIYYSQIVNDFQKGDIAEGYSVSREKKESFPLTVTSAQKNPTAFYLCASSTGNPYNEQFFGPGTRLTVL.

V and J are TRBV28 and TRBJ1-2; maybe TRBD1 (5 bases). Per germline, CDR1 MDHEN and CDR2 SYDVKM. Trimming shortened V by 6 bases and J by 3 bases, and 17 bases separated the two germline ends. This CDR3 has 15 amino acids. In DNA, the CDR3 is TGTGCCAGCAGATCCTCACAGGACCGGTACTATGGCTACACCTTC. Translated: CASRSSQDRYYGYTF.

The genes are TRBV18 and TRBJ2-5; D call uncertain. The CDR3 sequence is 15 residues long. Germline V gene lookup returns CDR1 KGHSH and CDR2 LQKENI. The V and J ends lost 2 bases and 0 bases respectively, with 10 bases between them. CDR3 DNA: TGTGCCAGCTCACCATTCGGTCCGGACCAAGAGACCCAGTACTTC. It codes for CASSPFGPDQETQYF.

The chain recombines TRBV6-1 with TRBJ1-1, with D uncertain. CDR3 length: 13 residues. CDR1 is MNHNS, CDR2 SASEGT, per germline. V shed 1 base and J shed 4 bases, with 7 bases lying between them. Here the CDR3 reads CASSEGWATEAFF. CDR3 sequence (DNA): TGTGCCAGCAGTGAAGGCTGGGCCACTGAAGCTTTCTTT.

This clone was seen more than once but under ten times. This chain joins TRBV5-5 and TRBJ2-7; a possible D gene is TRBD2 (6 bases). CDR3 length: 16 residues. V lost 1 base and J lost 5, with 19 bases in between. Germline-derived CDR1 and CDR2 are SGHKS and YYEKEE (reference sequence). The CDR3 spells CASSLWGRMDIDEQYF. CDR3 DNA sequence: TGTGCCAGCAGCTTGTGGGGGAGGATGGATATTGACGAGCAGTACTTC.

The chain couples TRBV7-6 to TRBJ2-7; 8 bases are a match to TRBD1. V lost 5 bases, J lost 6 bases, and 9 bases stayed unmatched. Germline CDR1 SGHVS, CDR2 FNYEAQ. The CDR3 loop spans 14 amino acids. Here the CDR3 reads CASSARTGSGEQYF. Written as DNA, the CDR3 is TGTGCCAGCAGCGCTCGGACAGGGTCTGGCGAGCAGTACTTC.